The T cell receptor (beta chain) described here comes from a study of blood T cell repertoires in COVID-19 (TCRdb year 2020). The study in broad terms: Collaborator samples came from the United States, Italy and Spain and covered acute and convalescent phases of COVID-19. The prospective study material was composed of cDNA or gDNA derived from T cells, B-cell-depleted T cells, or PBMCs. Subjects who had been exposed to COVID-19, were actively infected with it, or had recovered from it provided the deeply sampled blood TCRbeta repertoires that made up the dataset. The repertoires were released in a freely available public database intended as a resource for research on the immune response to SARS-CoV-2. Samples came from the ongoing ImmuneRACE study (first 160 participants) plus 1,254 subjects from 6 global collaborators. The sample metadata nearly always contained a de-identified subject ID, COVID-19 status, age in years and sex. Where available, HLA class I and class II types were obtained from metadata supplied by the sample provider rather than from assay-based typing. Broad study findings and their caveats: The quantity of clinical and demographic metadata differed by source and by participant and was supplied without curation.

Each collaborating institution followed its own protocols to collect whole blood in K2EDTA tubes. For TCRbeta analysis, collaborators shipped samples in one of three forms: frozen whole blood, isolated PBMCs, or DNA extracted from either of those sample types. The junction shows trimming of 0 bases on V and 13 bases on J, plus 10 bases between the germline ends. The cysteine opens and the phenylalanine closes a CDR3 of 12 amino acids. The read is trimmed to its CDR3 DNA, 36 bases read in frame from base 1. Taken from the germline V gene, the CDR1 and CDR2 loops are MNHNS and SASEGT. The immunoSEQ Assay, a bias-controlled multiplex PCR, was used to amplify TCRbeta CDR3 regions from genomic DNA. In the authors' own workflow: The number of nucleated cells in each sample was estimated by amplification of reference gene primers within the assay. To quantify the absolute abundance of each unique TCRbeta CDR3 rearrangement, sequence reads were collapsed and filtered. For each sample, productive Simpson clonality was calculated as the square root of Simpson's diversity index across productive rearrangements. Held by TCRdb, this immuneACCESS table contains in-frame sequences only and omits some clones. Under half of the omission traces to an unresolved V gene where checked; the cause of the rest is unknown. The D gene and trimming were derived from the DNA, and the V and J assignments and clone size from that table. This sample lists about 190,000 clones; less than 90% were detected once. Clones ranked in the top ten supply 1% to 1.4% of the sample.

Details on this clone: Which antigen it targets is not known. The sample holds no much larger clone one base away, and base qualities are not on file.

The V and J segments used are TRBV6-1 and TRBJ1-5, with a tentative D gene TRBD1 over 6 matching bases. The clonotype comes from a man aged 25-45 years with acute or convalescent COVID-19. Sequencing input: peripheral blood. The sequence in DNA is TGTGCCAGCAGTGAAGCGCAGGGGTCGCAGCATTTT. It encodes CASSEAQGSQHF.